One and the same sample provided the 21 T cell receptor beta chains below, sequenced in a study of identical twins. TCRdb independently ran MiXCR on the 5' RACE reads; one entry per CDR3 protein. Of over 550,000 distinct CDR3 sequences listed, under 8.5% are singletons. These data are also associated with another study on yellow fever vaccine responses in identical twins.

Material: PBMCs. All receptors derive from a woman aged 18 to 35 in good health.

In this sample, this clonotype turned up once. J is TRBJ2-7 and V is TRBV10-1, with D possibly TRBD2 on 6 matching bases. This CDR3 comprises 13 residues. V dropped 4 bases and J dropped 5 bases, with 12 bases sitting between them. Germline-derived CDR1 and CDR2 are WNHNN and SYGVQD (reference sequence). The CDR3 loop reads CASSGQGGHEQYV. The CDR3 nucleotides read TGCGCCAGCAGTGGGCAGGGAGGTCACGAGCAGTACGTC.

V gene TRBV20-1 combines with J gene TRBJ2-1; D may be TRBD2 (7 bases). The V end lost 3 bases, the J end lost 7 bases, and 16 bases lay between the germline ends. There are 14 residues in the CDR3. The germline gives CDR1 DFQATT, CDR2 SNEGSKA (reference sequence). CDR3 sequence reads: CSASVGGGGNEQFF. CDR3 sequence (DNA): TGCAGTGCTAGTGTCGGAGGGGGAGGGAATGAGCAGTTCTTC.

The rearrangement links TRBV18 to TRBJ1-2; 9 nucleotides match TRBD1. The germline CDR1 and CDR2 sequences are KGHSH and LQKENI. J gave up 8 bases and V 0 bases, and 10 bases lay outside the gene matches. The length of the CDR3 is 16 residues. This chain's CDR3 is CASSPPNHRGPGGYTF. CDR3 DNA: TGTGCCAGCTCACCACCGAACCACAGGGGGCCTGGCGGCTACACCTTC.

In this sample, this clonotype turned up many times. This sequence joins TRBV24-1 and TRBJ1-4; no clear D gene. Germline CDR1 and CDR2: KGHDR and SFDVKD. This CDR3 contains 15 residues. Trimming removed 2 bases at V and 0 bases at J, with 6 bases between. The CDR3 DNA reads TGTGCCACCAGTGATTCCGGTGCAACTAATGAAAAACTGTTTTTT. This codes for CATSDSGATNEKLFF.

In this sample, this clonotype turned up many times. The CDR3 protein is CASSLVFDRSYGYTF. Here the CDR3 DNA reads TGTGCCAGCAGTTTAGTTTTCGACAGATCCTATGGCTACACCTTC. V gene TRBV12-3 or TRBV12-4 combines with J gene TRBJ1-2; TRBD1 might be the D (5 bases). The CDR3 loop spans 15 amino acids. V lost 1 base, J lost 4 bases, and 13 bases lay in between.

This chain uses TRBV5-1 with TRBJ2-7; D possibly corresponds to TRBD1 (5 bases). V was pared by 0 bases and J by 5 bases, with 12 bases between. Germline-derived CDR1 and CDR2 are SGHRS and YFSETQ. CDR3 size: 14 residues. CDR3 nucleotides: TGCGCCAGCAGCTTGGTGGGGCGCATCGACGAGCAGTACTTC. This encodes CASSLVGRIDEQYF.

This clonotype was seen a few times. The chain combines TRBV11-2 with TRBJ2-1; weak D call: TRBD2 (6 bases). V was shortened by 0 bases and J by 2 bases, with 11 bases between the two germline ends. This CDR3 has 16 residues. CDR1 and CDR2 (germline): SGHAT, FQNNGV. The CDR3 DNA sequence: TGTGCCAGCAGCTTAGATCCAACGGGGGCCTACAATGAGCAGTTCTTC. Protein product: CASSLDPTGAYNEQFF.

This clonotype has a handful of counts. V is TRBV18 and J is TRBJ2-3; the D gene is possibly TRBD1 (5 bases). The CDR3 spans 15 residues. In germline, CDR1 is KGHSH, CDR2 LQKENI. The V gene lost 1 base and the J gene lost 2 bases, with 10 bases spanning the gap. CDR3 nucleotide sequence: TGTGCCAGCTCACCACAGGGGTCCATCACAGATACGCAGTATTTT. This codes for CASSPQGSITDTQYF.

This clonotype was observed many times. The gene calls are TRBV5-1 and TRBJ2-5; TRBD2 agrees at 10 bases. CDR1 SGHRS and CDR2 YFSETQ come from the germline V gene. The CDR3 runs 16 residues. V lost 0 bases to trimming and J lost 3 bases; unmatched junction nucleotides: 5. The CDR3 loop reads CASSLVPSGGEETQYF. In nucleotides, the CDR3 is TGCGCCAGCAGCTTGGTCCCTAGCGGGGGTGAAGAGACCCAGTACTTC. The full variable domain, rest sourced from reference TRBV5-1 and TRBJ2-5, is KAGVTQTPRYLIKTRGQQVTLSCSPISGHRSVSWYQQTPGQGLQFLFEYFSETQRNKGNFPGRFSGRQFSNSRSEMNVSTLELGDSALYLCASSLVPSGGEETQYFGPGTRLLVL.

This clonotype was counted only a few times. The chain uses TRBV11-2 and TRBJ2-3; 7 positions agree with TRBD1. Trimming removed 4 bases from V and 0 bases from J; junction bases left unmatched: 10. The CDR3 is 17 amino acids. CDR1 SGHAT and CDR2 FQNNGV come from the germline V gene. Here the CDR3 DNA reads TGTGCCAGCAGCTCCAGGGACAGCCCAACTAGCACAGATACGCAGTATTTT. This codes for CASSSRDSPTSTDTQYF.

This clonotype was found a few times. This chain connects TRBV29-1 to TRBJ2-7, with 12 bases that match TRBD1. Unmatched junction bases numbered 8, after V lost 6 bases and J lost 2 bases. Germline lookup yields CDR1 SQVTM and CDR2 ANQGSEA. This CDR3 spans 15 amino acids. The CDR3 region is CSVASGTGGTYEQYF. As DNA, the CDR3 is TGCAGCGTCGCTTCCGGGACAGGGGGCACCTACGAGCAGTACTTC.

This clonotype has at least ten counts. The chain couples TRBV2 to TRBJ1-3; D is possibly TRBD1 (6 bases). CDR1 SNHLY and CDR2 FYNNEI come from the germline V gene. The length of the CDR3 is 17 residues. Trimming pared 3 bases from V and 0 bases from J, leaving 15 bases between. In DNA form, the CDR3 reads TGTGCCAGCAGTGAGAGGACAGTCCTGATCTCTGGAAACACCATATATTTT. This codes for CASSERTVLISGNTIYF.

This clonotype was seen a few times. The genes are TRBV11-2 and TRBJ2-2; D perhaps matches TRBD2 (6 bases). Trimming took 8 bases from V and 0 from J, leaving 13 bases between them. The germline CDR1 and CDR2 sequences are SGHAT and FQNNGV. The CDR3 extends over 15 amino acids. The CDR3 sequence: CASLREFANTGELFF. CDR3 DNA sequence: TGTGCCAGCTTACGGGAGTTCGCGAACACCGGGGAGCTGTTTTTT. The full variable domain, completed using reference TRBV11-2 and TRBJ2-2, is EAGVAQSPRYKIIEKRQSVAFWCNPISGHATLYWYQQILGQGPKLLIQFQNNGVVDDSQLPKDRFSAERLKGVDSTLKIQPAKLEDSAVYLCASLREFANTGELFFGEGSRLTVL.

This clonotype was seen a handful of times. This chain links TRBV20-1 with TRBJ2-1, with D perhaps matching TRBD1 (6 bases). Trimming pared 1 base from V and 8 bases from J, leaving 30 bases between. The CDR3 length is 19 residues. Germline-derived CDR1 and CDR2 are DFQATT and SNEGSKA (reference sequence). This CDR3 reads CSARATRSPRDKGWYEQFF. CDR3 coding DNA: TGCAGTGCTAGAGCCACACGTTCCCCCCGGGACAAAGGGTGGTATGAGCAGTTCTTC.

This clonotype was seen at least ten times. The CDR3 loop reads CATSNTGELFF. As DNA, the CDR3 is TGTGCCACCAGTAACACCGGGGAGCTGTTTTTT. V usage is TRBV24-1 and J usage is TRBJ2-2; D call uncertain. Looked up from germline, CDR1 is KGHDR and CDR2 is SFDVKD. The ends were cut back, 6 bases at V and 2 bases at J, with 0 bases in the middle. The length of the CDR3 is 11 residues.

This chain connects TRBV4-1 to TRBJ2-5, with 10 bases aligning to TRBD1. The V and J ends lost 1 base and 10 bases, in that order; junction bases with no gene match: 6. The CDR3 is 14 amino acids. Germline CDR1 MGHRA, CDR2 YSYEKL. The CDR3 reads CASSQGGTGVIQYF. CDR3 DNA sequence: TGCGCCAGCAGCCAAGGTGGGACAGGGGTTATCCAGTACTTC.

This clonotype appeared many times. The rearrangement uses TRBV12-3 or TRBV12-4 and TRBJ2-2, with no clear D. This CDR3 is built from 12 residues. The V end lost 6 bases, the J end lost 4 bases, and 6 bases lay between the germline ends. Here the CDR3 reads CASSQFTGELFF. The CDR3, as DNA: TGTGCCAGCAGCCAGTTCACCGGGGAGCTGTTTTTT.

The genes are TRBV5-1 and TRBJ2-3; TRBD2 agrees at 7 bases. This CDR3 comprises 16 residues. CDR1 and CDR2 from the germline V gene are SGHRS and YFSETQ. After removal of 0 bases from V and 1 base from J, the junction contained 5 bases not matched to a gene. This CDR3 is CASSLAVGGGTDTQYF. CDR3 DNA sequence: TGCGCCAGCAGCTTGGCCGTTGGGGGGGGCACAGATACGCAGTATTTT.

V and J are TRBV12-3 or TRBV12-4 and TRBJ2-3, with D possibly being TRBD1 or TRBD2 (5 bases each). Trimming removed 3 bases from V and 0 bases from J, with 13 bases in between. The CDR3 contains 16 residues. In DNA form, the CDR3 reads TGTGCCAGCAGTTTGGAGCTGGGGGTTAGCACAGATACGCAGTATTTT. Amino acids: CASSLELGVSTDTQYF.

This clonotype came up a few times. The chain couples TRBV6-1 to TRBJ2-7, with 7 bases matching TRBD1. The CDR3 is made up of 14 amino acids. Germline CDR1 and CDR2: MNHNS and SASEGT. The V and J ends lost 3 bases and 5 bases, in that order; junction bases with no gene match: 7. CDR3 sequence reads: CASSDIDRAHEQYF. The CDR3 bases are TGTGCCAGCAGTGACATCGACAGGGCCCACGAGCAGTACTTC.

This clonotype was observed a handful of times. The rearrangement links TRBV5-1 to TRBJ2-5; perhaps TRBD2 as D (6 bases). Germline values: CDR1 SGHRS, CDR2 YFSETQ. This CDR3 comprises 14 residues. Trimming took off 6 bases at V and 3 bases at J, with 15 bases between the two ends. This CDR3 is CASTSRGLKETQYF. In DNA, the CDR3 is TGCGCCAGCACCTCCAGAGGACTAAAAGAGACCCAGTACTTC.